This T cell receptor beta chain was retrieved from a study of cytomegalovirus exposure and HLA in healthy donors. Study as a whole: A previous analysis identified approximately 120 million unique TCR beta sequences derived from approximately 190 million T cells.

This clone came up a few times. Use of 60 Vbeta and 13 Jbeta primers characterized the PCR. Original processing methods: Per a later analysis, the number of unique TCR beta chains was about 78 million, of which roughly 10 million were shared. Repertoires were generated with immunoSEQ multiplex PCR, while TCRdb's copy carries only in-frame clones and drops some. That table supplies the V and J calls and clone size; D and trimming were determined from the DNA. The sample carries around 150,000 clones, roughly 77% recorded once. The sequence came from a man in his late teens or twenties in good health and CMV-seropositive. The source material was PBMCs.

The CDR3 protein is CASRPLAQPQHF. CDR3 sequence (DNA): TGTGCCAGCAGGCCCCTGGCCCAGCCCCAGCATTTT. This chain uses TRBV28 with TRBJ1-5; D not certain. V lost 6 bases, J lost 7 bases, and 10 bases lay in between. CDR3 length equals 12 residues. Germline CDR1 reads MDHEN; CDR2 reads SYDVKM.